This T cell receptor beta chain was recovered during a study of shared clonotypes between healthy human individuals. Study as a whole: Donors had three CD4 naive, three CD4 memory, two CD8 naive and one CD8 memory plate apiece.

V was trimmed by 6 bases and J by 6 bases, leaving 18 bases between them. The CDR3 is 15 amino acids. The V gene's germline CDR1 is MDHEN and CDR2 SYDVKM. Researchers divided each subset's genomic DNA evenly across several immunoSEQ plates. The repertoire was sequenced with immunoSEQ multiplex PCR; TCRdb's copy has only in-frame clones and lacks some. The top ten clones hold around 1.7% of a sample with approximately 2,000,000 clones, around 93% of them seen once. Naive CD8 cells comprised CD45RO-negative, CCR7-positively selected cells, excluding terminally differentiated effector memory CD45RA+ cells.

The TCR comes from a young man in good health. Some clones in this sample may be carry-over from other donors' samples. The source material was naive CD8+ T cells from PBMCs. The V gene is TRBV28, the J gene TRBJ2-1, with a weak D call TRBD2 (5 bases). CDR3 protein: CASRRRPGSANEQFF. CDR3 coding DNA: TGTGCCAGCAGGAGAAGGCCGGGGAGCGCCAATGAGCAGTTCTTC.